This passage covers 17 T cell receptor beta chains from one sample sequenced in a study of blood T cell repertoires in COVID-19. Assay: immunoSEQ multiplex PCR; the TCRdb copy retains only in-frame clones and omits some. The sample shows 110,000 to 150,000 clones, around 84% of them seen only once. The source material was peripheral blood. Every receptor here comes from a woman aged 60-70 years with acute or convalescent COVID-19.

The chain carries TRBV7-8 and TRBJ2-5, with TRBD2 matching 7 bases. V trimming: 2 bases; J trimming: 1 base; junction bases outside the gene matches: 4. Germline assignment: CDR1 SGHVS and CDR2 FQNEAQ. The CDR3 covers 15 residues. CDR3 sequence reads: CASSLMAGVQETQYF. The DNA for the CDR3 is TGTGCCAGCAGCTTAATGGCGGGGGTCCAAGAGACCCAGTACTTC. The full variable domain, rest sourced from reference TRBV7-8 and TRBJ2-5, is GAGVSQSPRYKVAKRGQDVALRCDPISGHVSLFWYQQALGQGPEFLTYFQNEAQLDKSGLPSDRFFAERPEGSVSTLKIQRTQQEDSAVYLCASSLMAGVQETQYFGPGTRLLVL.

CDR3 residues: CASSQTGGLRDTQYF. As DNA, the CDR3 is TGCGCCAGCAGCCAAACAGGGGGGTTGAGAGATACGCAGTATTTT. The chain carries TRBV4-3 and TRBJ2-3, with 8 bases fitting TRBD1. Germline V gene data show CDR1 as LGHNA and CDR2 as YSLEER. The CDR3 runs 15 residues. V was clipped by 2 bases and J by 5 bases; unmatched bases: 6.

This sequence joins TRBV10-1 and TRBJ2-3; 11 nucleotides line up with TRBD2. V gave up 0 bases and J gave up 7 bases; unmatched junction bases: 18. Looked up from germline, CDR1 is WNHNN and CDR2 is SYGVQD (reference sequence). The CDR3 length is 20 residues. CDR3 sequence: CASSESSSGGTTPTQNTQYF. CDR3 in DNA: TGCGCCAGCAGTGAGTCGTCTAGCGGGGGGACCACACCCACGCAAAATACGCAGTATTTT.

This clone was observed a handful of times. The rearrangement uses TRBV4-1 and TRBJ2-5; no clear D. Germline values: CDR1 MGHRA, CDR2 YSYEKL. With 1 base removed from V and 4 bases from J, the gap between germline ends came to 7 bases. The CDR3 loop spans 13 amino acids. CDR3 bases: TGCGCCAGCAGCCAAGTAAGAGGAGAGACCCAGTACTTC. Its protein is CASSQVRGETQYF.

V gene TRBV24-1 combines with J gene TRBJ1-5, with D possibly matching TRBD1 (6 bases). The germline gives CDR1 KGHDR, CDR2 SFDVKD. The CDR3 runs 14 residues. V lost 3 bases, J lost 10 bases, and 15 bases lay in between. This CDR3 is CATSDPGTLRPQHF. The CDR3 coding sequence is TGTGCCACCAGTGATCCCGGGACACTTCGACCCCAGCATTTT.

This chain links TRBV10-1 with TRBJ2-5, with 8 bases identical to TRBD1. Germline lookup yields CDR1 WNHNN and CDR2 SYGVQD (reference sequence). There are 15 residues in the CDR3. With V trimmed by 8 bases and J by 5 bases, 13 bases remained unmatched. CDR3 sequence: CASYPQGTGRETQYF. The CDR3 region has the DNA TGCGCCAGCTACCCACAAGGGACAGGCCGGGAGACCCAGTACTTC.

This rearrangement joins TRBV10-3 to TRBJ2-7; TRBD1 might be the D (7 bases). V was pared by 9 bases and J by 0 bases, with 12 bases between. Germline CDR1 and CDR2: ENHRY and SYGVKD. The CDR3 is made up of 13 amino acids. The CDR3: CAIRGDSSYEQYF. CDR3 DNA: TGTGCCATAAGGGGGGACAGCTCCTACGAGCAGTACTTC.

The chain uses TRBV5-1 and TRBJ2-7; TRBD1 aligns across 12 bases. Germline CDR1 reads SGHRS; CDR2 reads YFSETQ. V shed 7 bases and J 7 bases; nucleotides not matched to a gene: 15. The CDR3 runs to 16 residues. The CDR3 sequence: CASSPHPGQGAGEQYF. CDR3 in DNA: TGCGCCAGCTCTCCGCACCCGGGACAGGGGGCGGGGGAGCAGTACTTC. Combining the CDR3 with reference TRBV5-1 and TRBJ2-7 gives the whole variable domain KAGVTQTPRYLIKTRGQQVTLSCSPISGHRSVSWYQQTPGQGLQFLFEYFSETQRNKGNFPGRFSGRQFSNSRSEMNVSTLELGDSALYLCASSPHPGQGAGEQYFGPGTRLTVT.

The V call is TRBV5-4, the J call TRBJ2-3, with unresolved D. Between the trimmed V and J ends, which lost 4 bases and 5 bases, there was a span of 11 bases. From germline, CDR1 is SGHNT and CDR2 YYREEE (reference sequence). CDR3 length: 13 amino acids. The CDR3 loop is CASSHLDEDTQYF. Here the CDR3 DNA reads TGTGCCAGCAGCCACTTAGATGAAGATACGCAGTATTTT.

The rearrangement uses TRBV2 and TRBJ1-2; D is perhaps TRBD1 (5 bases). The length of the CDR3 is 15 residues. Germline CDR1 is SNHLY and CDR2 is FYNNEI. Trimming shortened V by 4 bases and J by 6 bases, and 18 bases separated the two germline ends. CDR3 in DNA: TGTGCCAGCAGTGCCAGGGATGGAGGGAACGATGGCTACACCTTC. It translates to CASSARDGGNDGYTF.

The CDR3 coding sequence is TGTGCCAGCCAGGTCGGCACTGAAGCTTTCTTT. Protein sequence: CASQVGTEAFF. The gene calls are TRBV28 and TRBJ1-1; no definite D call. CDR3 length equals 11 residues. V was clipped by 8 bases and J by 4 bases, with 8 bases between them. Germline V gives CDR1 MDHEN, CDR2 SYDVKM.

This clone was seen only a few times. The chain combines TRBV29-1 with TRBJ2-1; D is possibly TRBD2 (6 bases). Trimming removed 7 bases from V and 1 base from J, with 14 bases in between. Per germline, CDR1 SQVTM and CDR2 ANQGSEA. The CDR3 consists of 14 residues. The CDR3 DNA follows: TGCAGCGCCCCGGGGGTTGGTTCCTACAATGAGCAGTTCTTC. This encodes CSAPGVGSYNEQFF.

The V call is TRBV10-3, the J call TRBJ2-7; the match to TRBD1 covers 8 bases. Germline V lookup: CDR1 ENHRY, CDR2 SYGVKD. The CDR3 totals 16 residues. With V trimmed by 4 bases and J by 1 base, 9 bases remained unmatched. CDR3 sequence (DNA): TGTGCCATCAGTGTTACCGGGACAGGAGATTCCTACGAGCAGTACTTC. It yields the protein CAISVTGTGDSYEQYF.

The chain uses TRBV5-4 and TRBJ1-2; D is uncertain. The germline gives CDR1 SGHNT, CDR2 YYREEE (reference sequence). The length of the CDR3 is 19 residues. The V and J ends lost 5 bases and 0 bases respectively, with 26 bases between them. CDR3 sequence (DNA): TGTGCCAGCAGTTTAACCCCGGAGAGGGCGCGGCGGCCTAACTATGGCTACACCTTC. It specifies CASSLTPERARRPNYGYTF.

This clone was observed a few times. V is TRBV3-1 (or the pseudogene TRBV3-2) and J is TRBJ1-2, with TRBD1 as a possible D gene (5 bases). Trimming took off 4 bases at V and 4 bases at J, with 16 bases between the two ends. Germline CDR1 is LGHDT and CDR2 is YNNKEL (reference sequence). CDR3 size: 15 residues. The CDR3 nucleotides are TGTGCCAGCAGCCGTTCCGTTTCTAGGGGCTATGGCTACACCTTC. Amino acids: CASSRSVSRGYGYTF.

The gene calls are TRBV5-1 and TRBJ2-5; 8 bases are shared with TRBD1. Germline CDR1 is SGHRS and CDR2 is YFSETQ. The CDR3 extends over 14 amino acids. The junction had 2 bases not matched to a gene; V was cut back by 0 bases and J by 4 bases. CDR3: CASSLAGGGETQYF. In DNA form, the CDR3 reads TGCGCCAGCAGCTTGGCAGGGGGCGGAGAGACCCAGTACTTC. The whole variable domain, filled in from reference TRBV5-1 and TRBJ2-5, reads KAGVTQTPRYLIKTRGQQVTLSCSPISGHRSVSWYQQTPGQGLQFLFEYFSETQRNKGNFPGRFSGRQFSNSRSEMNVSTLELGDSALYLCASSLAGGGETQYFGPGTRLLVL.

V and J are TRBV20-1 and TRBJ1-2, with D possibly being TRBD1 (6 bases). From germline, CDR1 is DFQATT and CDR2 SNEGSKA (reference sequence). The length of the CDR3 is 14 residues. The V end lost 3 bases, the J end lost 2 bases, and 13 bases lay between the germline ends. The CDR3 DNA follows: TGCAGTGCTAGTGGGGGCAGGGTCAACTATGGCTACACCTTC. Protein sequence: CSASGGRVNYGYTF.